The clone carrying this T cell receptor (beta chain) was recorded a few times. The data were obtained in a study of blood T cell repertoires in COVID-19. Study summary: Samples representing acute and convalescent COVID-19 were sourced from the United States, Italy and Spain. T cells, B-cell-depleted T cells, or PBMCs supplied cDNA or gDNA.

Germline V gives CDR1 SGDLS, CDR2 YYNGEE. This CDR3 contains 19 residues. Trimming at V came to 2 bases and at J to 0 bases, leaving 12 bases not matched to a gene. Seattle patients were enrolled during active infection and followed longitudinally. Per the original data handling: Amplification of reference gene primers was used by the study to estimate nucleated cell counts. Assay: immunoSEQ multiplex PCR; the TCRdb copy retains only in-frame clones and omits some. Clonal size and the V and J genes are those of that table, whereas D and trimming came from the DNA. The table records some 190,000 clones, about 83% of them present only once.

The chain recombines TRBV9 with TRBJ1-3; 9 bases map to TRBD1. Sequenced material: peripheral blood. This clonotype originated in a person aged 70 to 80 with COVID-19, enrolled during active disease. CDR3 sequence reads: CASSVSTGTGSPSGNTIYF. The CDR3 region has the DNA TGTGCCAGCAGCGTTTCGACCGGGACAGGGAGCCCCTCTGGAAACACCATATATTTT.